This TCR beta chain derives from a study of shared clonotypes between healthy human individuals. Across the study: Used for every donor were three CD4 naive, three CD4 memory, two CD8 naive and one CD8 memory plate.

Donors comprised healthy HIV-negative adults lacking recent acute infections or vaccinations. With respect to this clone: What it binds is unknown.

Study outcomes and limitations: Generation probability values for non-shared clonotypes were lower than those for clonotypes shared by all four donors. Clonotype sharing levels among donors were expected to vary with sequencing depth.

The data were produced by immunoSEQ multiplex PCR, yet TCRdb's version contains in-frame clones alone and is incomplete. The sample lists around 100,000 clones; roughly 70% were seen once. Material: memory CD8+ T cells sorted from blood. Stated subset: CD45RO+ cells pooled with CCR7-negative TemRA cells. The sequence came from a woman aged 25 to 45 in good health.

For the CDR3, the DNA is TGTGCCAGCAGCCGACGGGTGTACGAGCAGTACTTC. Translating gives CASSRRVYEQYF. This rearrangement joins TRBV5-6 to TRBJ2-7; D remains unclear. V lost 4 bases and J lost 4, with 9 bases in between. Germline CDR1 is SGHDT and CDR2 is YYEEEE. This CDR3 comprises 12 residues.